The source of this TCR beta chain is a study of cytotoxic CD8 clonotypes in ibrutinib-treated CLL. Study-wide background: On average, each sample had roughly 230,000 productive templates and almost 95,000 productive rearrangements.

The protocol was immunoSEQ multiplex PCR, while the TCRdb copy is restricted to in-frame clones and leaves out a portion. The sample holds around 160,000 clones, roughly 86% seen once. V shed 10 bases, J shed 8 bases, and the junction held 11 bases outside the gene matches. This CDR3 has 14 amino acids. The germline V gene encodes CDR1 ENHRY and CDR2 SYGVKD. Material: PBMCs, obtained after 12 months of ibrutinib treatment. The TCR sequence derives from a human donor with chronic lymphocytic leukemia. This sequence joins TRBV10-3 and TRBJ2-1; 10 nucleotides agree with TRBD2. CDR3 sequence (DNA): TGTGCCAATGGGCGGAGCGGGGGGGCATATGAGCAGTTCTTC. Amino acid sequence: CANGRSGGAYEQFF.